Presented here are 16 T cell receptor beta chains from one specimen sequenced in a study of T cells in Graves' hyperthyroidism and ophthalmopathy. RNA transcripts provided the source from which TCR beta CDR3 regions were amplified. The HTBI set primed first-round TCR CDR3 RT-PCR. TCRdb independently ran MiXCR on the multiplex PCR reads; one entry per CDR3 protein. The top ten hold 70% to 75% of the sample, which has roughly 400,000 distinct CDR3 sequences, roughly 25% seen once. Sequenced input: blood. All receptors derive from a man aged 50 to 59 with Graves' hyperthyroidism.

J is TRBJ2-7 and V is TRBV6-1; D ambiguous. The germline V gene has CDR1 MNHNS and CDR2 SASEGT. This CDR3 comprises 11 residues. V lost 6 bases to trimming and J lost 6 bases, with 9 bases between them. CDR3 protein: CASRHGGEQYF. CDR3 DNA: TGTGCCAGCAGGCACGGTGGCGAGCAGTACTTC.

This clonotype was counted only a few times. The CDR3 loop reads CSVEGDFRGTEAFF. CDR3 coding DNA: TGCAGCGTTGAAGGCGATTTCCGTGGGACTGAAGCTTTCTTT. The chain recombines TRBV29-1 with TRBJ1-1; D remains ambiguous. Trimming shortened V by 1 base and J by 5 bases, and 14 bases separated the two germline ends. The germline V gene has CDR1 SQVTM and CDR2 ANQGSEA. This CDR3 comprises 14 residues.

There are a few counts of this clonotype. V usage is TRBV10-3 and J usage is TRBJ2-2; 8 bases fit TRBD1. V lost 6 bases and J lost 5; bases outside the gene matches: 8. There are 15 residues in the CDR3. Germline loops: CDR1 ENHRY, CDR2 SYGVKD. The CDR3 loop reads CAISEQGEATGELFF. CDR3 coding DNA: TGTGCCATCAGCGAACAGGGGGAAGCTACCGGGGAGCTGTTTTTT.

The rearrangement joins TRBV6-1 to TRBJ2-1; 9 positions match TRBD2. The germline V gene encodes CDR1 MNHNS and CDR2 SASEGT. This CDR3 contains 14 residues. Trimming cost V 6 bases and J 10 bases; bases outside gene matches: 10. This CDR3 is CASRDNSGSEEQFF. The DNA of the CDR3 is TGTGCCAGCAGAGACAATAGCGGGAGTGAGGAGCAGTTCTTC.

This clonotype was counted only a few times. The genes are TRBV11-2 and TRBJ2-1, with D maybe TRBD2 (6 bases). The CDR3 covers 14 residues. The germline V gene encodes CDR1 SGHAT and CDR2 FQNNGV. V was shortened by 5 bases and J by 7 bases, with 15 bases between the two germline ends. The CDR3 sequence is CASSVTGLLNEQFF. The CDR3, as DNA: TGTGCCAGCAGCGTCACGGGACTTCTGAATGAGCAGTTCTTC.

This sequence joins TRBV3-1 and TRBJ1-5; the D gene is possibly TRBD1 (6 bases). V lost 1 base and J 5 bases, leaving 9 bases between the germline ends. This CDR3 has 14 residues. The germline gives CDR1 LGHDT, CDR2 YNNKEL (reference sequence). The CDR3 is CASSQAQGHQPQHF. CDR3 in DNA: TGTGCCAGCAGCCAAGCACAGGGCCATCAGCCCCAGCATTTT.

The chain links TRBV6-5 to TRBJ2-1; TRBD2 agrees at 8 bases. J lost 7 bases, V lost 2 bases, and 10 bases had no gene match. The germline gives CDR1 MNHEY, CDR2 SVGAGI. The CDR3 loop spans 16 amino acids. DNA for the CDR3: TGTGCCAGCAGTTACCGGACCGGCGGGAGGAATAATGAGCAGTTCTTC. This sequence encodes CASSYRTGGRNNEQFF.

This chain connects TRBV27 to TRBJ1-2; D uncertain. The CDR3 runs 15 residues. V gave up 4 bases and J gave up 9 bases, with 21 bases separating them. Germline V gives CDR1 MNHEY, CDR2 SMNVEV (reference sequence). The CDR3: CASSSQAWNQYRYTF. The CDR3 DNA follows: TGTGCCAGCAGTTCGCAGGCATGGAACCAGTACCGCTACACCTTC.

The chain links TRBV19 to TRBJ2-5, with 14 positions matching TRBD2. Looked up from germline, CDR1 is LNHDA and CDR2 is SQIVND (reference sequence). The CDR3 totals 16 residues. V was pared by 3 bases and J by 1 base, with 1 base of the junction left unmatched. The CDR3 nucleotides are TGTGCCAGTAGTATGACTAGCGGGAGGGGCCAAGAGACCCAGTACTTC. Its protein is CASSMTSGRGQETQYF.

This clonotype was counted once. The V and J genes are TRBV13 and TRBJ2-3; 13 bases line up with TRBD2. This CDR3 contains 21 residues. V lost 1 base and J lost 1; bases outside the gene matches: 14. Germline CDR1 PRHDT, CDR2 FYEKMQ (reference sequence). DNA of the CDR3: TGTGCCAGCAGCTTAGCGGGGCCCGGACTAGCGGGAGAAGTCCGCACAGATACGCAGTATTTT. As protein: CASSLAGPGLAGEVRTDTQYF.

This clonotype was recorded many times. The CDR3 bases are TGTGCCAGCAGCTTACAGGGGGTGCTGATCACTGAAGCTTTCTTT. It encodes CASSLQGVLITEAFF. V gene TRBV13 combines with J gene TRBJ1-1; 7 bases agree with TRBD1. From germline, CDR1 is PRHDT and CDR2 FYEKMQ (reference sequence). CDR3 length equals 15 residues. V trimming: 2 bases; J trimming: 4 bases; junction bases outside the gene matches: 7.

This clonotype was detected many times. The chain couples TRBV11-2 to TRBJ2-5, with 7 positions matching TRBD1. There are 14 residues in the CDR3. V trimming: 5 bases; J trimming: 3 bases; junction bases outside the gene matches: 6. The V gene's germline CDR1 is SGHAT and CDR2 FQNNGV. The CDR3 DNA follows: TGTGCCAGCAGCACCGCCGGGACAGAAGAGACCCAGTACTTC. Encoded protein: CASSTAGTEETQYF.

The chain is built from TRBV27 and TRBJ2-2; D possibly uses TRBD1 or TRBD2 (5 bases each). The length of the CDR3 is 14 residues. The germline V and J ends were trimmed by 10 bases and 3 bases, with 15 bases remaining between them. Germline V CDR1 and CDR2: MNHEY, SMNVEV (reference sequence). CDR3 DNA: TGTGCCACCAAGGGGCAGGAGGACACCGGGGAGCTGTTTTTT. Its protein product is CATKGQEDTGELFF.

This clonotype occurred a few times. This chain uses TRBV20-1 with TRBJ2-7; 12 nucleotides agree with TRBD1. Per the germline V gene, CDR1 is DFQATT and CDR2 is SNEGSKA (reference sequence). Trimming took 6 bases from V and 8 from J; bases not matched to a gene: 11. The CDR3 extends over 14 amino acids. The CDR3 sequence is CSAAPGQGAQKQYF. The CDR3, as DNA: TGCAGTGCAGCACCGGGACAGGGGGCGCAGAAGCAGTACTTC.

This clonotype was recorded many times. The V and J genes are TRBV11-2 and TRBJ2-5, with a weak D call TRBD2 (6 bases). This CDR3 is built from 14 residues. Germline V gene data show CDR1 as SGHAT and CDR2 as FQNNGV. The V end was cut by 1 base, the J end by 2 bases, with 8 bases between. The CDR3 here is CASSLGGEQETQYF. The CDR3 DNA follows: TGTGCCAGCAGCTTAGGGGGGGAACAAGAGACCCAGTACTTC.

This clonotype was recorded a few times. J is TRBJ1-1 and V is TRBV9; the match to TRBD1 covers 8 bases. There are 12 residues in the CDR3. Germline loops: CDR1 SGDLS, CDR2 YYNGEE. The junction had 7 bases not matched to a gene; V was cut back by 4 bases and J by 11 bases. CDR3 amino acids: CASSPKDRAAFF. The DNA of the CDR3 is TGTGCCAGCAGCCCCAAGGACAGGGCCGCTTTCTTT.